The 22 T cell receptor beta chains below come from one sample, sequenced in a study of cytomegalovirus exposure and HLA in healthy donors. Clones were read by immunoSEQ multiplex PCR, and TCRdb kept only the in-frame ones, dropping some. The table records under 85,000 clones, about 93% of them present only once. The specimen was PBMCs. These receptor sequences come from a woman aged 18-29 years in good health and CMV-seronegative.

The CDR3 sequence is CASSSPGQIGTEAFF. The CDR3 DNA reads as TGCGCCAGCAGCAGCCCGGGACAGATTGGCACTGAAGCTTTCTTT. The chain is built from TRBV5-1 and TRBJ1-1; 7 bases are shared with TRBD1. There are 15 residues in the CDR3. Germline values: CDR1 SGHRS, CDR2 YFSETQ. V was pared by 4 bases and J by 4 bases, with 10 bases of the junction left unmatched.

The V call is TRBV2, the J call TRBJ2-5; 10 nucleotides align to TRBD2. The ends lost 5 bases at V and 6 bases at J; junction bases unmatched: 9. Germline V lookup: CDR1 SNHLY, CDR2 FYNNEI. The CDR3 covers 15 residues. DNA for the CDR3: TGTGCCAGCAGTTTAGCGGGGGGTTACGCGAAGACCCAGTACTTC. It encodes CASSLAGGYAKTQYF.

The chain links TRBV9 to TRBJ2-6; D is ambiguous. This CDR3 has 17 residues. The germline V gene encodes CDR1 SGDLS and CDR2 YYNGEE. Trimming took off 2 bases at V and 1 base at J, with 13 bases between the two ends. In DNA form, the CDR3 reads TGTGCCAGCAGCGTTCCGGAGCTAATATCTGGGGCCAACGTCCTGACTTTC. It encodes CASSVPELISGANVLTF.

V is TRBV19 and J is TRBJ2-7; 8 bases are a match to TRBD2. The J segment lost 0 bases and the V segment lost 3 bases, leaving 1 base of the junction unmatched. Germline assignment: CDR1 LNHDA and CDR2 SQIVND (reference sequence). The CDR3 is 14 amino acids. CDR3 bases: TGTGCCAGTAGTATTAGCGGGAACTCCTACGAGCAGTACTTC. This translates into CASSISGNSYEQYF.

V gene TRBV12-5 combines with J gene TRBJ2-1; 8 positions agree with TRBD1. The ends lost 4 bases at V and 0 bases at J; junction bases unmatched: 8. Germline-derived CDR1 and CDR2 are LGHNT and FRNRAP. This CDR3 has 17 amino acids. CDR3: CASGSPRTGGSYNEQFF. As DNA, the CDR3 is TGTGCTAGTGGTTCGCCAAGAACAGGGGGCTCCTACAATGAGCAGTTCTTC.

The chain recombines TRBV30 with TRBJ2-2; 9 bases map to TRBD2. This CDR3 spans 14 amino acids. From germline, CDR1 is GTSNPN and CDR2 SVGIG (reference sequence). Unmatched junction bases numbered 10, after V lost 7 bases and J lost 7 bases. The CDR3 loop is CASRSGRGNGELFF. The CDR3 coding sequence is TGTGCCTCGCGTAGCGGGAGAGGTAACGGGGAGCTGTTTTTT.

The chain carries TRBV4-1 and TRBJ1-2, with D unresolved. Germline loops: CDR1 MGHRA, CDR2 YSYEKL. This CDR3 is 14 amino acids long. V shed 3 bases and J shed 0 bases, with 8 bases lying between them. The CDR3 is CASSHFRSNYGYTF. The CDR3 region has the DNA TGCGCCAGCAGCCACTTCAGGTCTAACTATGGCTACACCTTC.

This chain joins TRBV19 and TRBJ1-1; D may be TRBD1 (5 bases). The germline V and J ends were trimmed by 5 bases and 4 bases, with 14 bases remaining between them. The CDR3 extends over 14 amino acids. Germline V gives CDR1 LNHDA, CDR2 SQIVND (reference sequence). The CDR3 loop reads CASSLRGGGTEAFF. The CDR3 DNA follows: TGTGCCAGTAGTCTCCGGGGGGGAGGCACTGAAGCTTTCTTT.

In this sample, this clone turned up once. This CDR3 reads CASSLSGGAVNEQFF. CDR3 sequence (DNA): TGTGCCAGCAGCTTATCCGGCGGGGCCGTGAATGAGCAGTTCTTC. This sequence joins TRBV7-9 and TRBJ2-1; perhaps TRBD2 as D (6 bases). The CDR3 has 15 amino acids. V was cut by 2 bases and J by 7 bases, with 15 bases left in between. Germline CDR1 is SEHNR and CDR2 is FQNEAQ (reference sequence).

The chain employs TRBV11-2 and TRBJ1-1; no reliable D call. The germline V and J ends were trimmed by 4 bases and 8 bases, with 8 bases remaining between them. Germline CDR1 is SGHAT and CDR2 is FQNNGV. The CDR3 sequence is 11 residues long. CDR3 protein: CASSWGVEAFF. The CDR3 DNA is TGTGCCAGCAGCTGGGGAGTGGAAGCTTTCTTT.

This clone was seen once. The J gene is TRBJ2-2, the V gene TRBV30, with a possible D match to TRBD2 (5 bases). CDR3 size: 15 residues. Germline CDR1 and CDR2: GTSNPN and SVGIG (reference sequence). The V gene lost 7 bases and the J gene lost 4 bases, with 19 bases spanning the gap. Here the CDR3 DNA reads TGTGCCTCCCGGGAAAGTGTAGAGTTCACCGGGGAGCTGTTTTTT. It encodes CASRESVEFTGELFF.

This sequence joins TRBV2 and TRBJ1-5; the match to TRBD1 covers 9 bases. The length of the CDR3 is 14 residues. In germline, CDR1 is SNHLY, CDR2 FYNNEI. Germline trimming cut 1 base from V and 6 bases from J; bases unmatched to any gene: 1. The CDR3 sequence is CASSEGDRVQPQHF. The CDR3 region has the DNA TGTGCCAGCAGTGAAGGGGACAGGGTTCAGCCCCAGCATTTT.

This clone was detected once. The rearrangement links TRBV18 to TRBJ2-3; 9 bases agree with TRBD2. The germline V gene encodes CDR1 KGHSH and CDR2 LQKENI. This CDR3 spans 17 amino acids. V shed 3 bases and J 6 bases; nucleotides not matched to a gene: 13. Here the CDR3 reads CASSPRGSGGRTDTQYF. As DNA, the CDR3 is TGTGCCAGCTCACCCCGGGGTAGCGGGGGTAGAACGGATACGCAGTATTTT.

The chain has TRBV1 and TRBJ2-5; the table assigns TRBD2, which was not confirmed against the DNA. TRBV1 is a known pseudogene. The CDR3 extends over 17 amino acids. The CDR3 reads CTSSQVTGGGVEETQYF. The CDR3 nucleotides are TGCACCAGCAGCCAAGTAACCGGCGGGGGGGTGGAAGAGACCCAGTACTTC.

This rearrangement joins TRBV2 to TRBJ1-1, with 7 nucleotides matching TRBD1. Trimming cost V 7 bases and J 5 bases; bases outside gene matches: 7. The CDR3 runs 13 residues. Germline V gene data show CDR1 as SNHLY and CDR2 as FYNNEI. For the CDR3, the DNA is TGTGCCAGCACCGGGACAGATTCGACTGAAGCTTTCTTT. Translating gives CASTGTDSTEAFF.

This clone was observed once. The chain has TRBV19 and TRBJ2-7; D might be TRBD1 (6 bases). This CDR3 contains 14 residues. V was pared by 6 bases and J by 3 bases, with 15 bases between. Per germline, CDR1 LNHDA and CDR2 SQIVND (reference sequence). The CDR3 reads CASSKTGWLYEQYF. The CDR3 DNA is TGTGCCAGTAGCAAGACAGGTTGGCTCTACGAGCAGTACTTC. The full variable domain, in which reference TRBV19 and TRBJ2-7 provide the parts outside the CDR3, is DGGITQSPKYLFRKEGQNVTLSCEQNLNHDAMYWYRQDPGQGLRLIYYSQIVNDFQKGDIAEGYSVSREKKESFPLTVTSAQKNPTAFYLCASSKTGWLYEQYFGPGTRLTVT.

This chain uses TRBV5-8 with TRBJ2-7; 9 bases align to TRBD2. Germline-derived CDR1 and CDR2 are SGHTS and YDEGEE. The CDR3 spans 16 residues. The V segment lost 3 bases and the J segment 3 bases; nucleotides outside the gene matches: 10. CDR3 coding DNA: TGTGCCAGCAGCTCAAAGGGACTAGCAGCCATCTACGAGCAGTACTTC. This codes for CASSSKGLAAIYEQYF.

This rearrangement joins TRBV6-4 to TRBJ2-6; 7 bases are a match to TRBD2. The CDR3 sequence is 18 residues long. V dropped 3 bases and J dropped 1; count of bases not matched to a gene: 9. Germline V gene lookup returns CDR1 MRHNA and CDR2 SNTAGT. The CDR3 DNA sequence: TGTGCCAGCAGTGAGTCGGGGGAGGGAAGTTCTGGGGCCAACGTCCTGACTTTC. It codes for CASSESGEGSSGANVLTF.

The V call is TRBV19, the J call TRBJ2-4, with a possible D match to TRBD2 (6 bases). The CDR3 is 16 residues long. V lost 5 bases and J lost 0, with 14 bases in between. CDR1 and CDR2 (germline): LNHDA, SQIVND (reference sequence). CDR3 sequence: CASSPGTSIAKNIQYF. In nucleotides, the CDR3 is TGTGCCAGTAGTCCCGGGACTTCTATAGCCAAAAACATTCAGTACTTC.

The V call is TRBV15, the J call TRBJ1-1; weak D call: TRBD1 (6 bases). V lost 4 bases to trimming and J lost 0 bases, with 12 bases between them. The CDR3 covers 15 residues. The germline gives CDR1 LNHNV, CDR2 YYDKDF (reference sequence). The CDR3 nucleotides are TGTGCCACCAGCATCGGTACAGGGCTGAACACTGAAGCTTTCTTT. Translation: CATSIGTGLNTEAFF.

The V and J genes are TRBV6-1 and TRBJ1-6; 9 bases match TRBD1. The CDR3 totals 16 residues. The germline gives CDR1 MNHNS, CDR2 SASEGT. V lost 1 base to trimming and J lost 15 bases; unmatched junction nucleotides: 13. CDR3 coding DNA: TGTGCCAGCAGTGAAGTTTCGGGACAGGGTCCGTCGAACCTCCACTTT. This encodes CASSEVSGQGPSNLHF.

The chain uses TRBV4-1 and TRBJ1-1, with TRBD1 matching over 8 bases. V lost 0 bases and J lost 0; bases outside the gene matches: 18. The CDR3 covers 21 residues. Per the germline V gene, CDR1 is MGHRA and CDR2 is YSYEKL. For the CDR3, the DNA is TGCGCCAGCAGCCAAGAGGGTACAGGGGGATCGGTTTTACGCATGAACACTGAAGCTTTCTTT. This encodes CASSQEGTGGSVLRMNTEAFF.